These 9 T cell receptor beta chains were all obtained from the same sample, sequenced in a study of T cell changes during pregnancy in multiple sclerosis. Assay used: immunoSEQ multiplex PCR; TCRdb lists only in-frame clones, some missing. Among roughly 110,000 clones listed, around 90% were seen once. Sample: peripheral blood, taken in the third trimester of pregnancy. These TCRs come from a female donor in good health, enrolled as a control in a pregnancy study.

This CDR3 reads CASVAGTEVNQPQHF. The CDR3 region has the DNA TGTGCCAGTGTCGCCGGGACAGAAGTCAATCAGCCCCAGCATTTT. J is TRBJ1-5 and V is TRBV19, with 7 nucleotides matching TRBD1. This CDR3 is 15 amino acids long. V was clipped by 8 bases and J by 3 bases; unmatched bases: 10. Germline V CDR1 and CDR2: LNHDA, SQIVND (reference sequence).

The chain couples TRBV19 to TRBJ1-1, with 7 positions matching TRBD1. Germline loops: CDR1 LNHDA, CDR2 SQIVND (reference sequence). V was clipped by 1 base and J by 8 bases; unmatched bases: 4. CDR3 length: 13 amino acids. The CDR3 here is CASSIGGGAEAFF. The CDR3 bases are TGTGCCAGTAGTATAGGAGGGGGCGCGGAAGCTTTCTTT.

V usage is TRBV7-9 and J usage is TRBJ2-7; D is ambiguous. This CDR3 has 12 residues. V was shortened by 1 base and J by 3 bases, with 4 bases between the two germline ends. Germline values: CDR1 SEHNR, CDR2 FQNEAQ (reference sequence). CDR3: CASSLDYYEQYF. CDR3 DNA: TGTGCCAGCAGCTTAGACTACTACGAGCAGTACTTC. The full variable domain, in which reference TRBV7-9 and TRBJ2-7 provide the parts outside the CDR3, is DTGVSQNPRHKITKRGQNVTFRCDPISEHNRLYWYRQTLGQGPEFLTYFQNEAQLEKSRLLSDRFSAERPKGSFSTLEIQRTEQGDSAMYLCASSLDYYEQYFGPGTRLTVT.

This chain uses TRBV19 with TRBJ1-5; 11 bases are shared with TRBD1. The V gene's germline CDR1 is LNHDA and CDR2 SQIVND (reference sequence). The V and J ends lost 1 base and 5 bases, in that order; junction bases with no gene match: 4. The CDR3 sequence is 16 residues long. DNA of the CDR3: TGTGCCAGTAGTATAGCAAGGGACAGGGGGGATCAGCCCCAGCATTTT. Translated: CASSIARDRGDQPQHF.

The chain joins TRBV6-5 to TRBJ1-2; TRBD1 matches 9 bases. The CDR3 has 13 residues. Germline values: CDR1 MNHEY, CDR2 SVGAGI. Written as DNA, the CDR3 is TGTCGTACCGGGACAGGGTCTAACTATGGCTACACCTTC. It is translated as CRTGTGSNYGYTF.

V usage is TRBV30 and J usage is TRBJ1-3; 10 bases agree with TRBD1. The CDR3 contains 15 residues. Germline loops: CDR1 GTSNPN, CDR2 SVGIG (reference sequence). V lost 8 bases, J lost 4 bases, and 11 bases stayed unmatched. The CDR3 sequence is CATDRGQGNGNTIYF. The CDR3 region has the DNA TGTGCCACCGACCGGGGACAGGGGAACGGAAACACCATATATTTT.

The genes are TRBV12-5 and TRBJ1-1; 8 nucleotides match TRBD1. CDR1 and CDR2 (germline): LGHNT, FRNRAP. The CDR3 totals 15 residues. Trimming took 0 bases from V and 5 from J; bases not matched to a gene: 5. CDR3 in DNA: TGTGCTAGTGGTTTGGTACAGGGGGTGACAACTGAAGCTTTCTTT. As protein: CASGLVQGVTTEAFF.

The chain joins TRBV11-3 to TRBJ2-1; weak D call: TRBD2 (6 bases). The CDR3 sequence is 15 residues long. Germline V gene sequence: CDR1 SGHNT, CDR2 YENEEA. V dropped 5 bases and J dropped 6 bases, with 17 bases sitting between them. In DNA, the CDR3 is TGTGCCAGCAGCCGGGGAGAGTGGGGGGTCAATGAGCAGTTCTTC. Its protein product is CASSRGEWGVNEQFF.

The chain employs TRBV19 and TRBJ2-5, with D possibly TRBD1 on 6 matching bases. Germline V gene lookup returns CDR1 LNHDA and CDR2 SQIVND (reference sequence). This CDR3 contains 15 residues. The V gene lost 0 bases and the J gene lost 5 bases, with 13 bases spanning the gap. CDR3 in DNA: TGTGCCAGTAGTATAGAAACAGGGCGGTGGGAGACCCAGTACTTC. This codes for CASSIETGRWETQYF.